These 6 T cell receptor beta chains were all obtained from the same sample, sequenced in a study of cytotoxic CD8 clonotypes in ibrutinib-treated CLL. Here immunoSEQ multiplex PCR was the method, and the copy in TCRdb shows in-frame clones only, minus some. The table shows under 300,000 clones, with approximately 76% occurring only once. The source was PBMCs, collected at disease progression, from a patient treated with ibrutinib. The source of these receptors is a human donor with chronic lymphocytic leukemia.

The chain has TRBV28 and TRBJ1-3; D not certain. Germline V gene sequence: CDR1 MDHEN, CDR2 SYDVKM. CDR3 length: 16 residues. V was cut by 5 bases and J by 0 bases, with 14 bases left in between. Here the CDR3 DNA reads TGTGCCAGCAGTCGACCCCCCCTTTTCTCTGGAAACACCATATATTTT. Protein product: CASSRPPLFSGNTIYF.

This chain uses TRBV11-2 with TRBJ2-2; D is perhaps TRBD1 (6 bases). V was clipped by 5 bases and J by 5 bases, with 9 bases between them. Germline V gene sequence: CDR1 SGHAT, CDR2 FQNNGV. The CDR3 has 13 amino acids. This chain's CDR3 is CASSPTGTGELFF. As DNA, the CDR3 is TGTGCCAGCAGCCCCACAGGGACCGGGGAGCTGTTTTTT.

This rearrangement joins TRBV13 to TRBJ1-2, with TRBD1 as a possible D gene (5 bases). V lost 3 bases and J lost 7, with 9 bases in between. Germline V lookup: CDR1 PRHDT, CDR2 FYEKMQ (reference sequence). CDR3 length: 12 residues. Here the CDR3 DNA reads TGTGCCAGCAGCTTCAGGGTGGGTGGCTACACCTTC. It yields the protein CASSFRVGGYTF. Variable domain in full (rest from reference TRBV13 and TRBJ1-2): AAGVIQSPRHLIKEKRETATLKCYPIPRHDTVYWYQQGPGQDPQFLISFYEKMQSDKGSIPDRFSAQQFSDYHSELNMSSLELGDSALYFCASSFRVGGYTFGSGTRLTVV.

In DNA, the CDR3 is TGTGCCAGTATGGACAGGGGGGCGCATGGCTACACCTTC. Protein product: CASMDRGAHGYTF. V gene TRBV19 combines with J gene TRBJ1-2; 10 bases fit TRBD1. V was clipped by 7 bases and J by 6 bases; unmatched bases: 5. CDR3 length: 13 amino acids. Germline values: CDR1 LNHDA, CDR2 SQIVND (reference sequence). The complete variable domain, with remaining parts taken from reference TRBV19 and TRBJ1-2, reads DGGITQSPKYLFRKEGQNVTLSCEQNLNHDAMYWYRQDPGQGLRLIYYSQIVNDFQKGDIAEGYSVSREKKESFPLTVTSAQKNPTAFYLCASMDRGAHGYTFGSGTRLTVV.

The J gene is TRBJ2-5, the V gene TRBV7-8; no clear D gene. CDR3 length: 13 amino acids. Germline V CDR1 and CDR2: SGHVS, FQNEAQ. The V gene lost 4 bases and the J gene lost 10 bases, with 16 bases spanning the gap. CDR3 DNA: TGTGCCAGCAGCTCCGTCCCTCTGGGGAACCAGTACTTC. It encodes CASSSVPLGNQYF.

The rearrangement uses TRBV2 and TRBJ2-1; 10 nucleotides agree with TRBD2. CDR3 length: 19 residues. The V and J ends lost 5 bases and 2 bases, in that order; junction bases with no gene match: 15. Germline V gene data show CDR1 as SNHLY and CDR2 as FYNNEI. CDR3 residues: CASSRWGPLAGDPYNEQFF. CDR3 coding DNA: TGTGCCAGCAGTCGCTGGGGCCCGCTAGCGGGGGATCCCTACAATGAGCAGTTCTTC.